This T cell receptor (beta chain) was recorded in a study of metastatic and nonmetastatic thyroid tumors. All patients were untreated before thyroid surgery. TCRdb re-called the PCR reads with MiXCR. The data contain several thousand clones, 28% of them seen just once; the ten biggest clones take up roughly two fifths. Germline assignment: CDR1 MNHNS and CDR2 SASEGT. This CDR3 comprises 15 residues. The trim removed 5 bases at V and 7 bases at J, leaving 11 bases unmatched. The sample taken for sequencing was tumor tissue. The TCR sequence derives from a male donor with papillary thyroid cancer or a benign thyroid nodule (not recorded which). Some clones in this sample may be carry-over from other donors' samples. The gene calls are TRBV6-1 and TRBJ1-2, with TRBD1 matching over 9 bases. The CDR3 DNA reads TGTGCCAGCAGTACCCCGGGACAGGGCGGCTTTGGCTACACCTTC. This translates into CASSTPGQGGFGYTF.